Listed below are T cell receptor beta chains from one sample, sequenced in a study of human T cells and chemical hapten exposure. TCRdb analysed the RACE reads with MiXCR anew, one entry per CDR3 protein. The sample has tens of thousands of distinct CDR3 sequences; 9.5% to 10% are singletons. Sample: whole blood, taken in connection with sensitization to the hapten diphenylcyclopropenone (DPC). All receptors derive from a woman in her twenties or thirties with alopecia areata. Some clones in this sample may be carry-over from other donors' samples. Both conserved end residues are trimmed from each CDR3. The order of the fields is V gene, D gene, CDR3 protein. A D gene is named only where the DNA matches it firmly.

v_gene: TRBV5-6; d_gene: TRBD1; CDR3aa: ATSSGTGAINEQF
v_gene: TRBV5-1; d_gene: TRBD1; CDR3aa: ASSLGQGALIAEAF
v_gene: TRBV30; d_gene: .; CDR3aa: AWRGWGRGAEAF
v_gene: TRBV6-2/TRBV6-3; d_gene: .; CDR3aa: ASSYSTGVNTEAF
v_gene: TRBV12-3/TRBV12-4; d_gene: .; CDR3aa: ASSLGLLSYNEQF
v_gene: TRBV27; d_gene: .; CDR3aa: ASSSLAGKQETQY
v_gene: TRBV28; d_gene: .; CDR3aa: ASSFSEPQH
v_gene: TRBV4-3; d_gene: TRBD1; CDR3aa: ASSRGTGDIYEQY
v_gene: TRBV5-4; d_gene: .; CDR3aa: ASSLDRERTNYGYT
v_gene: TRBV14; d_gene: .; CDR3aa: ASSPNLYEQF
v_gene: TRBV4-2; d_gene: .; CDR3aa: ASSQGVSGADTQY
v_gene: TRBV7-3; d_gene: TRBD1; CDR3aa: ASSQGDRAADEQY
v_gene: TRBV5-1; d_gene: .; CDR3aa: ASRGDSNQPQH
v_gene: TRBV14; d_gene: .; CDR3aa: ASSALWGREQY
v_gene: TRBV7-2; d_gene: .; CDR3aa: ASSFQGLNTEAF
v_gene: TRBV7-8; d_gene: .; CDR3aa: ASSSDPTGRATEAF
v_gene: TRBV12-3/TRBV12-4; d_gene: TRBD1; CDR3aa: ASSFQGENTEAF
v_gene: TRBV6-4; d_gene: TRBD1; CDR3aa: ASSAAGTGYNEQF
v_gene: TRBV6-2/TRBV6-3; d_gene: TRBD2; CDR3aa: ASSVAGVQAETQY
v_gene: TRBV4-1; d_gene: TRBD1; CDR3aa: ASSLRDRDNSPLH
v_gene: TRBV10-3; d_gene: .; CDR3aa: AISALLGESPTGELF
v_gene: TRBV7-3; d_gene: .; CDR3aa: ASSSGTFYTDTQY
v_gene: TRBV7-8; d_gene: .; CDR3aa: ASSPTSASHEQY
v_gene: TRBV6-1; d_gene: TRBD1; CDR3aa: ASSVTGADEKLF
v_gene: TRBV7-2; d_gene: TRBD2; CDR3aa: ASSLGAGGGEDTQY
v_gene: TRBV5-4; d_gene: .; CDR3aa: ASSLVGTEAF
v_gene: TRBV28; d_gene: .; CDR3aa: ATAQGSSYNEQF
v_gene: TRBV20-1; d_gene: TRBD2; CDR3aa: SASGGAPDTQY
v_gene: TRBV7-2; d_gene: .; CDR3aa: ASSTVSGAVYGYT
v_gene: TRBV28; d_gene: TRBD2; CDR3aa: ASWWGEGEQF
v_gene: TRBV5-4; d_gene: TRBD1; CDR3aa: ASSQGTGSYNEQF
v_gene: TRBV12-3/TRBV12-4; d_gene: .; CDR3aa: ASSPRRGPTDTQY
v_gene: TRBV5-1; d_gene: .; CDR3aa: ASSLGVGGRRIYEQY
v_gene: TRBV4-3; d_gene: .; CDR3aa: ASSQEWTGASYEQY
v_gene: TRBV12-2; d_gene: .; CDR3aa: ASRSGQGSRSGANVLT
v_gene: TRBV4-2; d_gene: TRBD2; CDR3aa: ASSQDRGGQETQY
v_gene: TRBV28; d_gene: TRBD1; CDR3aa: ASSQPGQGNTWDIQY
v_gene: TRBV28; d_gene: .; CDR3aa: ASSPGGEENIQY
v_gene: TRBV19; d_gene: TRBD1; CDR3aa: ASRETGDRSPLH
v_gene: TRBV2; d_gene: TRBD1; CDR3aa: ASSETGGRSPLH
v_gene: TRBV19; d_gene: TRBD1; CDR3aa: ASKPGQGAAGANVLT
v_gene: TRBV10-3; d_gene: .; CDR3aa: AISGDSTANTGELF
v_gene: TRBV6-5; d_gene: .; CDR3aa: ASRAFGSDEQY
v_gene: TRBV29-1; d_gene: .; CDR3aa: SVIGQAHEQY
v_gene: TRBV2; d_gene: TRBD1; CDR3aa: ARGQGGATEAF
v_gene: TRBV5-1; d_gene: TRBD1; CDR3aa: ASSPGQGARSGYT
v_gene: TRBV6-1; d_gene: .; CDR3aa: ASTTGESYEQY
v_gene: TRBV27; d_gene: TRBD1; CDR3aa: ASSLTGQSYEQY
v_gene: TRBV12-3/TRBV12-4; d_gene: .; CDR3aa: ASSYSPRGGGQF
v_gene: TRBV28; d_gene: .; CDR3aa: ASSLGRGQDNEQF
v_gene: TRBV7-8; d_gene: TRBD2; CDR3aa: ASSLVSGGAGELF
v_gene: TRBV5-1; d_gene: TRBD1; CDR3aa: ASSQQDRVFDEQY
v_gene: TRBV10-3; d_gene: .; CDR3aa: AIRRGNEAF
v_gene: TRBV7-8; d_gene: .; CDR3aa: ASSPLDPGSNQPQH
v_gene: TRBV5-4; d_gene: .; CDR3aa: ASSFGRTDSYEQY
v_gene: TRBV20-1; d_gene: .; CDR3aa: SASHGYEQY
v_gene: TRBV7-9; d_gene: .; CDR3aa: ASSLSGRLTGIWGTEAF